This TCR beta chain was obtained from a study of blood T cell repertoires in COVID-19. Study in general: For recovered donors of Cohort 3, there were two negative PCRs, clearance, or symptom resolution. Sample material is recorded as cDNA or gDNA derived from T cells, B-cell-depleted T cells, or PBMCs.

Some clones are missing from TCRdb's copy, which holds only in-frame ones; the method was immunoSEQ multiplex PCR. Of roughly 210,000 clones listed, more than 75% are singletons. Participant-given clinical history determined each cohort assignment. The J segment lost 0 bases and the V segment lost 2 bases, leaving 16 bases of the junction unmatched. The germline gives CDR1 SNHLY, CDR2 FYNNEI. This CDR3 comprises 21 residues. The chain couples TRBV2 to TRBJ2-3, with TRBD2 identical over 11 bases. This receptor was identified in a man in his thirties or forties in a cohort exposed to, infected with or recovered from COVID-19 (not recorded which). What was sequenced was PBMCs or T cells enriched from blood (not recorded which). The CDR3 loop is CASSEQVGIPGLAVSTDTQYF. DNA of the CDR3: TGTGCCAGCAGTGAACAGGTTGGGATACCGGGACTAGCGGTAAGCACAGATACGCAGTATTTT.